Following are 32 T cell receptor beta chains from one sample sequenced in a study of beta chain features in type 1 diabetes. Of the isolated RNA, all was reverse transcribed, and so the sequenced material was expressed TCRB transcripts. The table came from immunoSEQ multiplex PCR; TCRdb's copy has only in-frame clones and leaves some out. The table lists about 240,000 clones, 25% to 30% of them singletons. Sequencing was done on a sample of central memory CD4+ T cells from blood. Source of these receptors: a man aged 25-40 years in good health.

The gene calls are TRBV2 and TRBJ2-1; possible D gene TRBD1, 6 bases. The CDR3 loop spans 13 amino acids. Trimming took 0 bases from V and 14 from J, leaving 14 bases between them. CDR1 is SNHLY and CDR2 is FYNNEI in the germline V gene. For the CDR3, the DNA is TGTGCCAGCAGTGAAGCGCTTGGGACATCTGAGTTCTTC. This sequence encodes CASSEALGTSEFF.

The chain has TRBV9 and TRBJ2-3; D gene ambiguous. The CDR3 sequence is 13 residues long. V lost 3 bases to trimming and J lost 2 bases, with 7 bases between them. Germline V gene lookup returns CDR1 SGDLS and CDR2 YYNGEE. CDR3 DNA: TGTGCCAGCAGCGCTGGAACCACAGATACGCAGTATTTT. Translated: CASSAGTTDTQYF.

V is TRBV5-1 and J is TRBJ2-5; 8 bases map to TRBD1. Trimming took 3 bases from V and 4 from J; bases not matched to a gene: 5. CDR1 and CDR2 from the germline V gene are SGHRS and YFSETQ. The CDR3 covers 14 residues. Written as DNA, the CDR3 is TGCGCCAGCAGCTCGACTGGACAGGGAGAGACCCAGTACTTC. It yields the protein CASSSTGQGETQYF.

This clone showed up many times. The chain joins TRBV29-1 to TRBJ2-1; unclear D gene. Deletions cut 7 bases from V and 6 bases from J, with 19 bases between. The CDR3 covers 14 residues. Germline values: CDR1 SQVTM, CDR2 ANQGSEA. The CDR3 nucleotides are TGCAGCGCGGCTTCTCTCACCAGAGGCAATGAGCAGTTCTTC. Its translation is CSAASLTRGNEQFF.

The chain carries TRBV2 and TRBJ2-1, with TRBD2 identical over 10 bases. The CDR3 loop spans 15 amino acids. J gave up 10 bases and V 4 bases, and 10 bases lay outside the gene matches. Germline CDR1 and CDR2: SNHLY and FYNNEI. CDR3 amino acids: CASSVRAGGPGEQFF. The CDR3, as DNA: TGTGCCAGCAGTGTAAGAGCGGGGGGGCCAGGGGAGCAGTTCTTC.

This rearrangement joins TRBV10-2 to TRBJ1-4; no reliable D call. CDR1 and CDR2 (germline): WSHSY, SAAADI. Trimming took off 1 base at V and 3 bases at J, with 3 bases between the two ends. This CDR3 has 13 residues. CDR3 region: CASSEFANEKLFF. The DNA for the CDR3 is TGCGCCAGCAGTGAGTTCGCTAATGAAAAACTGTTTTTT.

The chain employs TRBV7-2 and TRBJ2-5; 8 bases align to TRBD2. J gave up 1 base and V 0 bases, and 4 bases lay outside the gene matches. CDR1 and CDR2 (germline): SGHTA, FQGNSA. CDR3 length: 16 amino acids. The CDR3 DNA is TGTGCCAGCAGCTTAGCAGGCGGGGGGCCCCAAGAGACCCAGTACTTC. Translation: CASSLAGGGPQETQYF.

There are a few counts of this clone. The rearrangement uses TRBV7-6 and TRBJ2-3; 11 bases map to TRBD2. Germline V gives CDR1 SGHVS, CDR2 FNYEAQ. This CDR3 is built from 16 residues. J gave up 6 bases and V 2 bases, and 7 bases lay outside the gene matches. The CDR3 here is CASSLPIAGGPDTQYF. Written as DNA, the CDR3 is TGTGCCAGCAGCTTACCCATAGCGGGGGGGCCGGATACGCAGTATTTT.

The chain combines TRBV15 with TRBJ1-3; 8 bases line up with TRBD1. V shed 4 bases and J 2 bases; nucleotides not matched to a gene: 4. From germline, CDR1 is LNHNV and CDR2 YYDKDF (reference sequence). This CDR3 has 15 amino acids. The CDR3 region has the DNA TGTGCCACCAGCACCAGGACAGGGACTGGAAACACCATATATTTT. It yields the protein CATSTRTGTGNTIYF.

This clone has a single count. The CDR3 here is CAWGTGYTEAFF. DNA for the CDR3: TGTGCCTGGGGGACGGGGTACACTGAAGCTTTCTTT. V and J are TRBV30 and TRBJ1-1; the D gene is possibly TRBD1 (5 bases). The V gene's germline CDR1 is GTSNPN and CDR2 SVGIG (reference sequence). The CDR3 runs to 12 residues. Trimming pared 5 bases from V and 3 bases from J, leaving 10 bases between. Filled out from reference TRBV30 and TRBJ1-1, the complete variable domain reads SQTIHQWPATLVQPVGSPLSLECTVEGTSNPNLYWYRQAAGRGLQLLFYSVGIGQISSEVPQNLSASRPQDRQFILSSKKLLLSDSGFYLCAWGTGYTEAFFGQGTRLTVV.

This clone showed up just once. The gene calls are TRBV19 and TRBJ1-1; D gene uncertain. The CDR3 has 14 amino acids. The germline CDR1 and CDR2 sequences are LNHDA and SQIVND (reference sequence). Trimming took off 8 bases at V and 0 bases at J, with 13 bases between the two ends. CDR3 in amino acids: CASSPGRMNTEAFF. DNA of the CDR3: TGTGCCAGTTCCCCCGGACGGATGAACACTGAAGCTTTCTTT.

This chain links TRBV30 with TRBJ2-1; the match to TRBD1 covers 7 bases. The CDR3 has 13 amino acids. Germline trimming cut 5 bases from V and 3 bases from J; bases unmatched to any gene: 4. The germline V gene has CDR1 GTSNPN and CDR2 SVGIG (reference sequence). The CDR3 DNA is TGTGCCTGGTCGACAGGGAACTACAATGAGCAGTTCTTC. Translated, it gives CAWSTGNYNEQFF.

This clone was picked up a small number of times. V and J are TRBV29-1 and TRBJ1-5; TRBD1 matches 10 bases. V was pared by 4 bases and J by 0 bases, with 0 bases of the junction left unmatched. Per germline, CDR1 SQVTM and CDR2 ANQGSEA. The length of the CDR3 is 14 residues. The CDR3 coding sequence is TGCAGCGTTGGACAGGGGGCTAGCAATCAGCCCCAGCATTTT. Translating it yields CSVGQGASNQPQHF. The entire variable domain, with the rest obtained from reference TRBV29-1 and TRBJ1-5, is as follows: SAVISQKPSRDICQRGTSLTIQCQVDSQVTMMFWYRQQPGQSLTLIATANQGSEATYESGFVIDKFPISRPNLTFSTLTVSNMSPEDSSIYLCSVGQGASNQPQHFGDGTRLSIL.

CDR3 protein: CASSLDVAYEQYF. In DNA, the CDR3 is TGTGCCAGCAGCTTGGACGTTGCCTACGAGCAGTACTTC. The rearrangement joins TRBV7-2 to TRBJ2-7; D is uncertain. V shed 3 bases and J shed 2 bases, with 8 bases lying between them. Germline CDR1 SGHTA, CDR2 FQGNSA. CDR3 length: 13 amino acids. Together with reference TRBV7-2 and TRBJ2-7, the CDR3 gives the full variable domain: GAGVSQSPSNKVTEKGKDVELRCDPISGHTALYWYRQSLGQGLEFLIYFQGNSAPDKSGLPSDRFSAERTGGSVSTLTIQRTQQEDSAVYLCASSLDVAYEQYFGPGTRLTVT.

V gene TRBV30 combines with J gene TRBJ2-7, with 8 bases identical to TRBD2. The CDR3 loop spans 13 amino acids. Germline V gene lookup returns CDR1 GTSNPN and CDR2 SVGIG (reference sequence). After removal of 0 bases from V and 6 bases from J, the junction contained 4 bases not matched to a gene. The CDR3 loop is CAWSVGLAGEQYF. Here the CDR3 DNA reads TGTGCCTGGAGTGTAGGTCTAGCGGGCGAGCAGTACTTC.

The chain couples TRBV30 to TRBJ1-2; D perhaps matches TRBD1 (5 bases). Per the germline V gene, CDR1 is GTSNPN and CDR2 is SVGIG (reference sequence). The CDR3 is made up of 13 amino acids. V lost 8 bases and J lost 2, with 15 bases in between. Here the CDR3 reads CATRASGNYGYTF. As DNA, the CDR3 is TGTGCCACTCGCGCGTCAGGGAACTATGGCTACACCTTC. The full variable domain, completed using reference TRBV30 and TRBJ1-2, is SQTIHQWPATLVQPVGSPLSLECTVEGTSNPNLYWYRQAAGRGLQLLFYSVGIGQISSEVPQNLSASRPQDRQFILSSKKLLLSDSGFYLCATRASGNYGYTFGSGTRLTVV.

This clone was observed a few times. This chain connects TRBV19 to TRBJ2-3, with 11 positions matching TRBD2. The CDR3 totals 17 residues. With V trimmed by 3 bases and J by 6 bases, 11 bases remained unmatched. The germline CDR1 and CDR2 sequences are LNHDA and SQIVND (reference sequence). This chain's CDR3 is CASSMTASGRRMDTQYF. The CDR3 DNA reads as TGTGCCAGTAGTATGACGGCTAGCGGGAGGAGGATGGATACGCAGTATTTT.

This clone was detected many times. V usage is TRBV6-1 and J usage is TRBJ2-3; no reliable D call. Trimming left V 4 bases short and J 5 bases short, with 13 bases between. The CDR3 contains 14 residues. Germline assignment: CDR1 MNHNS and CDR2 SASEGT. CDR3 nucleotide sequence: TGTGCCAGCAGTGTAGTGGGAAAGGAAGATACGCAGTATTTT. It specifies CASSVVGKEDTQYF.

V is TRBV4-2 and J is TRBJ2-5; D is undetermined. Trimming pared 0 bases from V and 4 bases from J, leaving 6 bases between. This CDR3 comprises 13 residues. Looked up from germline, CDR1 is LGHNA and CDR2 is YNFKEQ. The CDR3 here is CASSQEELETQYF. As DNA, the CDR3 is TGTGCCAGCAGCCAAGAGGAGTTAGAGACCCAGTACTTC.

CDR3 nucleotide sequence: TGCAGCGTTGACCTAGGGGCCTCAAACTACAATGAGCAGTTCTTC. Residues: CSVDLGASNYNEQFF. The V and J genes are TRBV29-1 and TRBJ2-1, with a tentative D call TRBD1 (5 bases). Germline V gives CDR1 SQVTM, CDR2 ANQGSEA. V was trimmed by 3 bases and J by 3 bases, leaving 15 bases between them. This CDR3 region has 15 residues.

This clone was seen only once. This sequence joins TRBV2 and TRBJ1-1, with 8 bases fitting TRBD1. V shed 6 bases, J shed 2 bases, and the junction held 2 bases outside the gene matches. The CDR3 extends over 13 amino acids. Looked up from germline, CDR1 is SNHLY and CDR2 is FYNNEI. CDR3 DNA: TGTGCCAGCAGCGCAGGGGGCAACACTGAAGCTTTCTTT. Translation gives CASSAGGNTEAFF.

This clone was detected only a few times. The chain uses TRBV9 and TRBJ2-1; D unresolved. Trimming stripped 4 bases from V and 0 bases from J, with 11 bases between. Germline V gene data show CDR1 as SGDLS and CDR2 as YYNGEE. The CDR3 consists of 15 residues. In DNA, the CDR3 is TGTGCCAGCAGCTCGAGCGCTGGCTCCTACAATGAGCAGTTCTTC. It codes for CASSSSAGSYNEQFF.

The CDR3 region is CASSPNRPDTQYF. DNA of the CDR3: TGTGCCAGCAGCCCGAACCGACCAGATACGCAGTATTTT. The rearrangement links TRBV9 to TRBJ2-3; D unresolved. The V gene's germline CDR1 is SGDLS and CDR2 YYNGEE. The V end was cut by 4 bases, the J end by 4 bases, with 10 bases between. CDR3 length: 13 amino acids.

This clone was seen repeatedly, ten times or more. This rearrangement joins TRBV4-2 to TRBJ2-3; the D is unclear. Germline CDR1 is LGHNA and CDR2 is YNFKEQ. The germline V and J ends were trimmed by 0 bases and 0 bases, with 7 bases remaining between them. This CDR3 contains 15 residues. The CDR3 protein is CASSQDGSSTDTQYF. CDR3 DNA: TGTGCCAGCAGCCAAGATGGTTCTAGCACAGATACGCAGTATTTT.

The chain has TRBV7-2 and TRBJ1-2; D is unresolved. The germline CDR1 and CDR2 sequences are SGHTA and FQGNSA. The CDR3 is made up of 14 amino acids. Deletions cut 6 bases from V and 2 bases from J, with 13 bases between. CDR3 residues: CASRPDGINYGYTF. CDR3 coding DNA: TGTGCCAGCAGACCAGACGGAATCAACTATGGCTACACCTTC.

This clone came up a few times. The J gene is TRBJ2-1, the V gene TRBV29-1, with D maybe TRBD2 (6 bases). V was trimmed by 4 bases and J by 4 bases, leaving 11 bases between them. This CDR3 has 13 amino acids. Germline CDR1 reads SQVTM; CDR2 reads ANQGSEA. The CDR3 bases are TGCAGCGTTGGAGGGCGGGATTACAATGAGCAGTTCTTC. Amino acids: CSVGGRDYNEQFF.

This clone is a singleton in its sample. V is TRBV6-5 and J is TRBJ1-2; the D gene is possibly TRBD1 (6 bases). This CDR3 has 14 amino acids. Germline CDR1 and CDR2: MNHEY and SVGAGI. Deletions cut 3 bases from V and 7 bases from J, with 15 bases between. The CDR3 is CASSYSTGNGGYTF. CDR3 sequence (DNA): TGTGCCAGCAGTTATTCCACAGGGAACGGTGGCTACACCTTC.

This clone was counted once. The chain recombines TRBV2 with TRBJ1-1; a possible D gene is TRBD1 (5 bases). CDR1 and CDR2 (germline): SNHLY, FYNNEI. V was clipped by 0 bases and J by 6 bases, with 14 bases between them. The CDR3 runs to 15 residues. CDR3 bases: TGTGCCAGCAGTGAAGCGCGGGGGTCAGGCGCTGAAGCTTTCTTT. It is translated as CASSEARGSGAEAFF.

Remarks on this clone: It is likely a read error: a sequence one base away is far more abundant. This sample also contains other DNA sequences that code for the same CDR3. The gene calls are TRBV28 and TRBJ2-7, with 10 nucleotides matching TRBD1. Germline V gene data show CDR1 as MDHEN and CDR2 as SYDVKM. CDR3 length equals 14 residues. The V gene end was trimmed by 4 bases and the J gene end by 7 bases; junction bases not matched to a gene: 7. CDR3 DNA: TGTGCCAGCAGTTCTCGGGGACAGGGGAGGGAGCAGTACTTC. Protein: CASSSRGQGREQYF.

J is TRBJ2-3 and V is TRBV7-2; D could derive from TRBD1 or TRBD2 (5 bases each). Germline loops: CDR1 SGHTA, CDR2 FQGNSA. The CDR3 spans 15 residues. Trimming took 0 bases from V and 2 from J, leaving 9 bases between them. The CDR3 DNA follows: TGTGCCAGCAGCTTAGCGGGGGAGCTCACAGATACGCAGTATTTT. It codes for CASSLAGELTDTQYF.

This clone is a singleton in its sample. The chain joins TRBV6-1 to TRBJ2-2, with 8 bases lining up with TRBD1. CDR3 length equals 14 residues. Germline CDR1 reads MNHNS; CDR2 reads SASEGT. V dropped 8 bases and J dropped 5; count of bases not matched to a gene: 7. The CDR3 here is CASCQDRETGELFF. The CDR3 region has the DNA TGTGCCAGCTGCCAGGACAGGGAGACCGGGGAGCTGTTTTTT.

The chain employs TRBV7-9 and TRBJ2-7; tentative D call: TRBD2 (5 bases). The germline V and J ends were trimmed by 7 bases and 4 bases, with 8 bases remaining between them. The germline V gene encodes CDR1 SEHNR and CDR2 FQNEAQ (reference sequence). The CDR3 runs 11 residues. CDR3 DNA: TGTGCCAGCATGAGGGAGTACGAGCAGTACTTC. Its translation: CASMREYEQYF.